This entry concerns a single TCR beta chain. The target antigen is unknown. Samples each had at least 5.5 micrograms of total RNA extracted. PCR was performed a second time for about 7 to 11 cycles using a sample-barcoded 5' primer and a J-beta primer mix. Every single cDNA molecule received a tag from a template-switch adaptor with 12 random nucleotides. MiXCR, applied by TCRdb to the 5' RACE reads, yields one record per CDR3 protein. Of roughly 1.6 million distinct CDR3 sequences listed, about 35% are singletons. The data stem from a study of blood T cells in healthy people across ages. Study findings and constraints: There was no known CMV status for donors, so expanded clonotype changes were possibly confounded.

CDR1 MNHEY and CDR2 SVGEGT come from the germline V gene. The ends were cut back, 2 bases at V and 8 bases at J, with 22 bases in the middle. There are 17 residues in the CDR3. V and J are TRBV6-2 or TRBV6-3 and TRBJ2-1; D is possibly TRBD1 or TRBD2 (5 bases each). This clonotype was sampled from a woman in her 30s in good health. The sample consisted of blood. The CDR3 here is CASSYHVGGKRFDEQFF. In DNA form, the CDR3 reads TGTGCCAGCAGTTACCATGTTGGGGGAAAGAGATTCGATGAGCAGTTCTTC.